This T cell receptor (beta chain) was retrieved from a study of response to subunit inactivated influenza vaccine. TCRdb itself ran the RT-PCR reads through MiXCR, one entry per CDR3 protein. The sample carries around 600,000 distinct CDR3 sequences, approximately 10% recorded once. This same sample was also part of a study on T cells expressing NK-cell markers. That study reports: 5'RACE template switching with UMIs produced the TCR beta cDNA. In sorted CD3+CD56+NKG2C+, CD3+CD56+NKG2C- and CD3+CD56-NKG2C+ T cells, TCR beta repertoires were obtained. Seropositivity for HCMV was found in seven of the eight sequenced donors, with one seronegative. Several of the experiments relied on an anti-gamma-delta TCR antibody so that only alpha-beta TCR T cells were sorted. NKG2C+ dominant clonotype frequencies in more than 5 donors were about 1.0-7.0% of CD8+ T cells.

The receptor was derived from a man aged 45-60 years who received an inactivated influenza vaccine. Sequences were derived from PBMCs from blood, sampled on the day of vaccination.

CDR3 sequence (DNA): TGTGCCAGCAGTCCCAGAAGTCCTTCCATCCGTCTCTGGCTAGAGAATGAGCAGTTCTTC. Translated, it gives CASSPRSPSIRLWLENEQFF. The chain joins TRBV27 to TRBJ2-1; no firm D call. The V end lost 5 bases, the J end lost 7 bases, and 33 bases lay between the germline ends. Looked up from germline, CDR1 is MNHEY and CDR2 is SMNVEV (reference sequence). This CDR3 comprises 20 residues.